Shown below are 32 T cell receptor beta chains from a single sample sequenced in a study of lymphopenia after photon versus proton radiotherapy. The assay was immunoSEQ multiplex PCR, and TCRdb's table has in-frame clones only and misses some. Altogether tens of thousands of clones are present, under 95% being singletons, with the ten largest covering approximately 2.6%. The sequencing used peripheral blood, collected from a patient treated with photon-based radiotherapy. These receptors were obtained from a woman aged 70 to 79 with pancreatic cancer.

In its sample, this clone was seen once. CDR3 amino acids: CASSPPQVLNEQYF. CDR3 nucleotide sequence: TGTGCCAGCAGTCCCCCCCAGGTTTTAAACGAGCAGTACTTC. V is TRBV28 and J is TRBJ2-7; no clear D gene. Germline V gene lookup returns CDR1 MDHEN and CDR2 SYDVKM. The length of the CDR3 is 14 residues. Trimming shortened V by 5 bases and J by 5 bases, and 16 bases separated the two germline ends.

The V gene is TRBV27, the J gene TRBJ1-1; D ambiguous. The germline CDR1 and CDR2 sequences are MNHEY and SMNVEV (reference sequence). This CDR3 has 13 residues. V was cut by 2 bases and J by 3 bases, with 7 bases left in between. CDR3 DNA sequence: TGTGCCAGCAGTTTAAAAGTTTACACTGAAGCTTTCTTT. Protein: CASSLKVYTEAFF.

This chain uses TRBV28 with TRBJ2-3; 8 bases agree with TRBD1. J was trimmed by 1 base and V by 5 bases; bases with no gene match: 8. Germline V gene data show CDR1 as MDHEN and CDR2 as SYDVKM. CDR3 length equals 16 residues. The CDR3 reads CASSLDRGVGTDTQYF. The CDR3 bases are TGTGCCAGCAGTCTCGACAGGGGAGTGGGCACAGATACGCAGTATTTT.

This chain links TRBV6-5 with TRBJ1-4; D gene unclear. The CDR3 has 14 amino acids. With 2 bases removed from V and 0 bases from J, the gap between germline ends came to 4 bases. Germline CDR1 reads MNHEY; CDR2 reads SVGAGI. The CDR3 nucleotides are TGTGCCAGCAGTTACGGTGCAACTAATGAAAAACTGTTTTTT. Its protein product is CASSYGATNEKLFF.

The CDR3 is CASSFGSNSNQPQHF. For the CDR3, the DNA is TGTGCCAGCAGCTTCGGATCTAATAGCAATCAGCCCCAGCATTTT. J is TRBJ1-5 and V is TRBV7-9, with unresolved D. V was shortened by 3 bases and J by 0 bases, with 9 bases between the two germline ends. The V gene's germline CDR1 is SEHNR and CDR2 FQNEAQ (reference sequence). The CDR3 has 15 residues. Full variable domain (outside the CDR3, taken from reference TRBV7-9 and TRBJ1-5): DTGVSQNPRHKITKRGQNVTFRCDPISEHNRLYWYRQTLGQGPEFLTYFQNEAQLEKSRLLSDRFSAERPKGSFSTLEIQRTEQGDSAMYLCASSFGSNSNQPQHFGDGTRLSIL.

The chain employs TRBV13 and TRBJ2-5; 8 bases are shared with TRBD2. Germline values: CDR1 PRHDT, CDR2 FYEKMQ (reference sequence). Losses at the gene ends were 0 bases for V and 4 bases for J; bases not matched to a gene: 4. This CDR3 is built from 15 residues. For the CDR3, the DNA is TGTGCCAGCAGCTTAGGACTAGCGGAAGCAGAGACCCAGTACTTC. Protein sequence: CASSLGLAEAETQYF.

V gene TRBV7-8 combines with J gene TRBJ2-4, with no clear D. Trimming shortened V by 5 bases and J by 1 base, and 12 bases separated the two germline ends. CDR3 length equals 15 residues. Germline V lookup: CDR1 SGHVS, CDR2 FQNEAQ. CDR3 in amino acids: CASSAREGAKNIQYF. The CDR3 nucleotides are TGTGCCAGCAGCGCCCGCGAAGGGGCCAAAAACATTCAGTACTTC.

The CDR3 loop reads CASSPRIGATGELFF. As DNA, the CDR3 is TGTGCCAGCAGTCCAAGGATAGGGGCCACCGGGGAGCTGTTTTTT. This chain connects TRBV11-2 to TRBJ2-2; D is possibly TRBD1 (5 bases). CDR1 and CDR2 (germline): SGHAT, FQNNGV. With 6 bases removed from V and 4 bases from J, the gap between germline ends came to 15 bases. The CDR3 extends over 15 amino acids.

CDR3 in amino acids: CASSRSTGSLNQPQHF. The CDR3 coding sequence is TGTGCCAGTAGTAGATCGACAGGGAGTTTGAATCAGCCCCAGCATTTT. V usage is TRBV19 and J usage is TRBJ1-5; 7 nucleotides line up with TRBD1. This CDR3 has 16 amino acids. V lost 4 bases and J lost 4; bases outside the gene matches: 10. The germline V gene has CDR1 LNHDA and CDR2 SQIVND (reference sequence).

This chain links TRBV4-1 with TRBJ1-6; D possibly corresponds to TRBD1 (6 bases). Trimming left V 0 bases short and J 0 bases short, with 15 bases between. The V gene's germline CDR1 is MGHRA and CDR2 YSYEKL. The CDR3 contains 19 residues. CDR3 region: CASSQDQAGENSYNSPLHF. The CDR3, as DNA: TGCGCCAGCAGCCAAGATCAAGCAGGGGAAAACTCCTATAATTCACCCCTCCACTTT.

J is TRBJ2-1 and V is TRBV6-5; 9 bases map to TRBD1. With V trimmed by 6 bases and J by 10 bases, 7 bases remained unmatched. This CDR3 region has 13 residues. CDR1 is MNHEY and CDR2 is SVGAGI in the germline V gene. CDR3 sequence (DNA): TGTGCCAGCAGCTACCGCGACAGGGGGGAGCAGTTCTTC. Amino acids: CASSYRDRGEQFF.

This chain connects TRBV5-1 to TRBJ2-5, with 12 positions matching TRBD2. The assigned J gene may be wrong: the sequence end matches TRBJ2-7 better. The CDR3 consists of 17 residues. Germline V gene sequence: CDR1 SGHRS, CDR2 YFSETQ. The CDR3 loop is CASSLGPTSGRAVEQYF. CDR3 DNA: TGCGCCAGCAGCTTGGGCCCGACTAGCGGGAGAGCGGTCGAGCAGTACTTC.

This rearrangement joins TRBV5-5 to TRBJ2-5; 8 nucleotides align to TRBD1. The CDR3 covers 17 residues. Germline V gene sequence: CDR1 SGHKS, CDR2 YYEKEE (reference sequence). Losses at the gene ends were 1 base for V and 3 bases for J; bases not matched to a gene: 11. For the CDR3, the DNA is TGTGCCAGCAGCTTGAGGCCGGACAGGGCGCTAGAAGAGACCCAGTACTTC. It codes for CASSLRPDRALEETQYF.

This chain uses TRBV4-1 with TRBJ1-1; possible D gene TRBD1, 5 bases. The CDR3 loop spans 14 amino acids. V lost 5 bases and J 4 bases, leaving 14 bases between the germline ends. In germline, CDR1 is MGHRA, CDR2 YSYEKL. The CDR3 is CASSAGLGRTEAFF. CDR3 coding DNA: TGCGCCAGCAGCGCAGGGTTGGGACGCACTGAAGCTTTCTTT.

V is TRBV10-3 and J is TRBJ2-2, with 15 bases aligning to TRBD2. The length of the CDR3 is 17 residues. From germline, CDR1 is ENHRY and CDR2 SYGVKD. With V trimmed by 4 bases and J by 4 bases, 4 bases remained unmatched. The DNA of the CDR3 is TGTGCCATCAGTGGGACTAGCGGGAGGGCGGTCACCGGGGAGCTGTTTTTT. Protein product: CAISGTSGRAVTGELFF.

The J gene is TRBJ1-1, the V gene TRBV7-2; D is possibly TRBD1 (5 bases). Germline V gene data show CDR1 as SGHTA and CDR2 as FQGNSA. The germline V and J ends were trimmed by 5 bases and 1 base, with 17 bases remaining between them. The CDR3 extends over 16 amino acids. The CDR3: CASSPHRGLGNTEAFF. CDR3 sequence (DNA): TGTGCCAGCAGCCCGCATCGGGGCCTAGGGAACACTGAAGCTTTCTTT. Variable domain in full (rest from reference TRBV7-2 and TRBJ1-1): GAGVSQSPSNKVTEKGKDVELRCDPISGHTALYWYRQSLGQGLEFLIYFQGNSAPDKSGLPSDRFSAERTGGSVSTLTIQRTQQEDSAVYLCASSPHRGLGNTEAFFGQGTRLTVV.

The J gene is TRBJ2-1, the V gene TRBV7-3, with D hard to call. Germline V lookup: CDR1 SGHTA, CDR2 FQGTGA. Trimming took off 2 bases at V and 7 bases at J, with 9 bases between the two ends. There are 13 residues in the CDR3. CDR3 DNA: TGTGCCAGCAGCTTACTTAAGGTTAATGAGCAGTTCTTC. It translates to CASSLLKVNEQFF.

With regard to this clone: An end of the junction does not agree with germline; a read error may underlie this. Additional DNA sequences in this sample encode the identical CDR3. The chain joins TRBV2 to TRBJ2-1, with 10 bases lining up with TRBD2. Germline V lookup: CDR1 SNHLY, CDR2 FYNNEI. The CDR3 length is 16 residues. CDR3 coding DNA: TGTGCCAGCAGTGAGGGGCTAGCGGGAGAAGAGAATGAGCAATTCTTC. This codes for CASSEGLAGEENEQFF.

In its sample, this clone was seen a few times. V is TRBV27 and J is TRBJ2-1, with a tentative D call TRBD1 (6 bases). V shed 8 bases and J shed 6 bases, with 14 bases lying between them. The CDR3 is 13 residues long. Germline CDR1 is MNHEY and CDR2 is SMNVEV (reference sequence). The CDR3 nucleotides are TGTGCCAGCCGATTTACAGGGACCAATGAGCAGTTCTTC. It codes for CASRFTGTNEQFF.

This clone was counted a single time. The chain recombines TRBV7-9 with TRBJ1-1; the match to TRBD1 covers 7 bases. CDR1 SEHNR and CDR2 FQNEAQ come from the germline V gene (reference sequence). The CDR3 loop spans 15 amino acids. V was clipped by 1 base and J by 1 base; unmatched bases: 3. CDR3 sequence (DNA): TGTGCCAGCAGCTTAGGACAGGGTTCGAACACTGAAGCTTTCTTT. It codes for CASSLGQGSNTEAFF.

The table lists this clone with a count of one. The chain combines TRBV7-8 with TRBJ2-7; 8 bases line up with TRBD1. CDR3 length: 15 amino acids. Trimming at V came to 1 base and at J to 2 bases, leaving 4 bases not matched to a gene. Germline V CDR1 and CDR2: SGHVS, FQNEAQ. For the CDR3, the DNA is TGTGCCAGCAGCTTAGGTTCCAGGGGGCCCTACGAGCAGTACTTC. Protein: CASSLGSRGPYEQYF.

This chain links TRBV7-3 with TRBJ2-4, with TRBD1 identical over 8 bases. CDR1 is SGHTA and CDR2 is FQGTGA in the germline V gene. Trimming at V came to 5 bases and at J to 8 bases, leaving 8 bases not matched to a gene. The CDR3 has 14 residues. The CDR3 bases are TGTGCCAGCAGCCCCGGACAGGGCCGTTACATTCAGTACTTC. Translating it yields CASSPGQGRYIQYF.

This clone was observed a single time. The chain has TRBV18 and TRBJ1-1; D unclear. The CDR3 spans 15 residues. V shed 2 bases and J shed 0 bases, with 10 bases lying between them. The germline V gene has CDR1 KGHSH and CDR2 LQKENI. The chain's CDR3 is CASSPREAMNTEAFF. The CDR3 region has the DNA TGTGCCAGCTCACCAAGGGAAGCGATGAACACTGAAGCTTTCTTT.

The gene calls are TRBV7-9 and TRBJ2-3; 13 bases align to TRBD2. Germline V gives CDR1 SEHNR, CDR2 FQNEAQ (reference sequence). This CDR3 spans 17 amino acids. Trimming at V came to 5 bases and at J to 0 bases, leaving 5 bases not matched to a gene. CDR3: CASSRLAGGMSTDTQYF. In DNA form, the CDR3 reads TGTGCCAGCAGCAGACTAGCGGGAGGCATGAGCACAGATACGCAGTATTTT.

The rearrangement links TRBV7-9 to TRBJ2-7; D is unclear. This CDR3 spans 14 amino acids. Germline CDR1 reads SEHNR; CDR2 reads FQNEAQ (reference sequence). The V and J ends lost 5 bases and 1 base respectively, with 12 bases between them. The CDR3 region has the DNA TGTGCCAGCAGCCCCTGGACGCCGTCCTACGAGCAGTACTTC. It specifies CASSPWTPSYEQYF.

The chain recombines TRBV11-2 with TRBJ2-4; 8 nucleotides agree with TRBD2. Germline CDR1 SGHAT, CDR2 FQNNGV. With 5 bases clipped from V and 5 bases from J, the junction kept 14 bases outside the gene matches. The CDR3 is 17 amino acids. CDR3 DNA: TGTGCCAGCAGCGAACTCTGGAGCGGGAGTCTCCAAAACATTCAGTACTTC. Translated, it gives CASSELWSGSLQNIQYF.

The chain joins TRBV9 to TRBJ2-1, with 10 bases fitting TRBD2. J gave up 6 bases and V 3 bases, and 6 bases lay outside the gene matches. The CDR3 covers 15 residues. The germline CDR1 and CDR2 sequences are SGDLS and YYNGEE. CDR3 amino acids: CASSAPGLASNEQFF. CDR3 in DNA: TGTGCCAGCAGCGCTCCGGGACTAGCGTCCAATGAGCAGTTCTTC.

The genes are TRBV19 and TRBJ2-6; no clear D gene. CDR1 and CDR2 from the germline V gene are LNHDA and SQIVND (reference sequence). The CDR3 runs to 14 residues. The V and J ends lost 7 bases and 0 bases respectively, with 7 bases between them. The CDR3 DNA sequence: TGTGCCAGTACTAAGACCTCTGGGGCCAACGTCCTGACTTTC. Protein product: CASTKTSGANVLTF.

This chain joins TRBV5-1 and TRBJ2-1, with 14 bases identical to TRBD2. Germline CDR1 and CDR2: SGHRS and YFSETQ. There are 16 residues in the CDR3. Trimming at V came to 0 bases and at J to 8 bases, leaving 4 bases not matched to a gene. CDR3 amino acids: CASSLEGTSGSDEQFF. CDR3 coding DNA: TGCGCCAGCAGCTTGGAGGGGACTAGCGGGAGTGATGAGCAGTTCTTC.

V is TRBV5-4 and J is TRBJ2-1, with 10 bases fitting TRBD2. The ends lost 4 bases at V and 3 bases at J; junction bases unmatched: 10. The CDR3 is made up of 17 amino acids. Germline V gene lookup returns CDR1 SGHNT and CDR2 YYREEE (reference sequence). The CDR3 DNA sequence: TGTGCCAGCAGCGCTCCTCCTAGCGGGGGTAACTACAATGAGCAGTTCTTC. It yields the protein CASSAPPSGGNYNEQFF.

To note about this clone: Germline is not matched at one junction end, which may reflect a read error. Other DNA variants within this sample encode the same CDR3. The chain is built from TRBV2 and TRBJ1-2; 11 nucleotides match TRBD1. Germline V gene lookup returns CDR1 SNHLY and CDR2 FYNNEI. The length of the CDR3 is 13 residues. The CDR3 reads CASRGTGGYGYTF. CDR3 coding DNA: TGCGCCAGCAGGGGGACAGGGGGCTATGGCTACACCTTC.

This chain uses TRBV28 with TRBJ1-5; D gene uncertain. The CDR3 length is 11 residues. Looked up from germline, CDR1 is MDHEN and CDR2 is SYDVKM. Trimming removed 6 bases at V and 12 bases at J, with 12 bases between. In DNA, the CDR3 is TGTGCCAGCAGCTCTGACATCGTCCAGCATTTT. Its protein is CASSSDIVQHF.